This is a list of T cell receptor beta chains from one sample in a study of response to subunit inactivated influenza vaccine. TCRdb passed the RT-PCR reads through MiXCR, listing each CDR3 protein once. In the table there are hundreds of thousands of distinct CDR3 sequences, about 15% of which are singletons. The material sequenced was PBMCs from blood, taken around 15 days before vaccination. The receptor source for this set is a man aged 50 to 59 who received an inactivated influenza vaccine. CDR3s include the opening cysteine and the closing phenylalanine or tryptophan. The order of the fields is D gene, clone size, V gene, J gene, CDR3 protein, CDR3 DNA. D genes are given only for firm matches. Expanded clones get a size class; other rows say once, few or many, or leave the size out.

D gene: .
clone size: .
V gene: TRBV4-3
J gene: TRBJ1-4
CDR3 protein: CASSQDHGGVEKLFF
CDR3 DNA: TGCGCCAGCAGCCAAGATCATGGAGGGGTAGAAAAACTGTTTTTT

D gene: TRBD2
clone size: .
V gene: TRBV4-1
J gene: TRBJ2-1
CDR3 protein: CASSQVAGDFHEQFF
CDR3 DNA: TGCGCCAGCAGCCAAGTAGCGGGAGACTTTCATGAGCAGTTCTTC

D gene: .
clone size: few
V gene: TRBV10-3
J gene: TRBJ1-2
CDR3 protein: CAIKDIANYGYTF
CDR3 DNA: TGTGCCATCAAGGACATTGCTAACTATGGCTACACCTTC

D gene: .
clone size: many
V gene: TRBV7-2
J gene: TRBJ2-7
CDR3 protein: CASSLAAGNYEQYF
CDR3 DNA: TGTGCCAGCAGCTTAGCTGCGGGAAACTACGAGCAGTACTTC

D gene: .
clone size: few
V gene: TRBV28
J gene: TRBJ2-3
CDR3 protein: CASSFRLGTQYF
CDR3 DNA: TGTGCCAGCAGTTTTCGGCTGGGTACGCAGTATTTT

D gene: TRBD2
clone size: few
V gene: TRBV3-1
J gene: TRBJ2-1
CDR3 protein: CASSQDGAGGPDEQFF
CDR3 DNA: TGTGCCAGCAGCCAAGATGGGGCGGGAGGGCCCGATGAGCAGTTCTTC

D gene: .
clone size: .
V gene: TRBV4-3
J gene: TRBJ1-2
CDR3 protein: CASSQDLGVRDYGYTF
CDR3 DNA: TGCGCCAGCAGCCAAGACTTGGGGGTTCGGGACTATGGCTACACCTTC

D gene: TRBD1
clone size: few
V gene: TRBV4-3
J gene: TRBJ2-3
CDR3 protein: CASSHLGTGTDTQYF
CDR3 DNA: TGCGCCAGCAGCCACTTAGGGACAGGCACAGATACGCAGTATTTT

D gene: TRBD1
clone size: .
V gene: TRBV3-1
J gene: TRBJ1-1
CDR3 protein: CASSRLRDSEAFF
CDR3 DNA: TGTGCCAGCAGCCGCCTCCGGGACAGTGAAGCTTTCTTT

D gene: .
clone size: .
V gene: TRBV20-1
J gene: TRBJ1-5
CDR3 protein: CSATQGLGNQPQHF
CDR3 DNA: TGCAGTGCTACGCAGGGCCTAGGCAATCAGCCCCAGCATTTT

D gene: .
clone size: many
V gene: TRBV12-3/TRBV12-4
J gene: TRBJ2-2
CDR3 protein: CASSLSALHAGELFF
CDR3 DNA: TGTGCCAGCAGTTTATCCGCTCTACACGCCGGGGAGCTGTTTTTT

D gene: .
clone size: .
V gene: TRBV7-9
J gene: TRBJ2-7
CDR3 protein: CASSRRRRDDEQYF
CDR3 DNA: TGTGCCAGCAGCCGGAGGAGACGAGATGACGAGCAGTACTTC

D gene: .
clone size: many
V gene: TRBV5-1
J gene: TRBJ2-7
CDR3 protein: CASNGGRGSYEQYF
CDR3 DNA: TGCGCCAGCAATGGGGGCCGGGGATCCTACGAGCAGTACTTC

D gene: .
clone size: .
V gene: TRBV6-1
J gene: TRBJ2-1
CDR3 protein: CASGGRGRANNEQFF
CDR3 DNA: TGTGCCAGCGGGGGAAGGGGGAGGGCTAACAATGAGCAGTTCTTC

D gene: .
clone size: .
V gene: TRBV6-2/TRBV6-3
J gene: TRBJ1-1
CDR3 protein: CASSQWRGNTEAFF
CDR3 DNA: TGTGCCAGCAGCCAATGGAGGGGGAACACTGAAGCTTTCTTT

D gene: .
clone size: many
V gene: TRBV9
J gene: TRBJ2-7
CDR3 protein: CASSPRTDSSYEQYF
CDR3 DNA: TGTGCCAGCAGCCCCCGCACGGATAGCTCCTACGAGCAGTACTTC

D gene: .
clone size: .
V gene: TRBV7-2
J gene: TRBJ2-4
CDR3 protein: CASSLQKNIQYF
CDR3 DNA: TGTGCCAGCAGCTTACAAAAAAACATTCAGTACTTC

D gene: .
clone size: .
V gene: TRBV30
J gene: TRBJ1-6
CDR3 protein: CAWDSRSSPLHF
CDR3 DNA: TGTGCCTGGGACTCCCGATCCTCACCCCTCCACTTT

D gene: .
clone size: .
V gene: TRBV12-2
J gene: TRBJ2-7
CDR3 protein: CASRLRDDSYEQYF
CDR3 DNA: TGTGCAAGTCGCCTCCGGGACGACTCCTACGAGCAGTACTTC

D gene: .
clone size: .
V gene: TRBV5-5
J gene: TRBJ1-1
CDR3 protein: CASSPGYMNTEAFF
CDR3 DNA: TGTGCCAGCAGCCCCGGCTACATGAACACTGAAGCTTTCTTT

D gene: TRBD2
clone size: few
V gene: TRBV11-2
J gene: TRBJ2-5
CDR3 protein: CASSLGVMMYRGGRETQYF
CDR3 DNA: TGTGCCAGCAGCTTAGGGGTTATGATGTACCGGGGGGGGAGAGAGACCCAGTACTTC

D gene: .
clone size: .
V gene: TRBV11-2
J gene: TRBJ2-7
CDR3 protein: CASSLDRLPKSSYEQYF
CDR3 DNA: TGTGCCAGCAGCTTAGACAGACTACCCAAGAGCTCCTACGAGCAGTACTTC

D gene: TRBD1
clone size: .
V gene: TRBV11-1
J gene: TRBJ2-7
CDR3 protein: CASSLRTGAVYEQYF
CDR3 DNA: TGTGCCAGCAGCTTACGGACAGGGGCGGTCTACGAGCAGTACTTC

D gene: .
clone size: .
V gene: TRBV11-2
J gene: TRBJ2-5
CDR3 protein: CASSLGPTGETQYF
CDR3 DNA: TGTGCCAGCAGCTTAGGTCCCACTGGGGAGACCCAGTACTTC

D gene: TRBD1
clone size: .
V gene: TRBV15
J gene: TRBJ1-1
CDR3 protein: CATGQGAGTEAFF
CDR3 DNA: TGTGCCACCGGACAGGGGGCCGGCACTGAAGCTTTCTTT

D gene: TRBD1
clone size: few
V gene: TRBV7-6
J gene: TRBJ2-1
CDR3 protein: CASSGQGGLNEQFF
CDR3 DNA: TGTGCCAGCAGCGGACAGGGCGGGTTGAATGAGCAGTTCTTC

D gene: .
clone size: .
V gene: TRBV7-7
J gene: TRBJ2-5
CDR3 protein: CASSSPGSGQETQYF
CDR3 DNA: TGTGCCAGCAGCTCCCCGGGTAGCGGACAAGAGACCCAGTACTTC

D gene: .
clone size: .
V gene: TRBV27
J gene: TRBJ2-3
CDR3 protein: CASSLRVSGDTQYF
CDR3 DNA: TGTGCCAGCAGTTTACGGGTCAGTGGAGATACGCAGTATTTT

D gene: TRBD2
clone size: many
V gene: TRBV4-1
J gene: TRBJ2-5
CDR3 protein: CASSRTSGGLETQYF
CDR3 DNA: TGCGCCAGCAGCCGGACTAGCGGGGGGTTAGAGACCCAGTACTTC

D gene: TRBD2
clone size: few
V gene: TRBV28
J gene: TRBJ2-1
CDR3 protein: CATKRGGNYNEQFF
CDR3 DNA: TGTGCCACCAAACGCGGGGGAAACTACAATGAGCAGTTCTTC

D gene: .
clone size: few
V gene: TRBV4-2
J gene: TRBJ2-7
CDR3 protein: CASSSTMTYEQYF
CDR3 DNA: TGTGCCAGCTCCTCGACAATGACCTACGAGCAGTACTTC

D gene: TRBD1
clone size: .
V gene: TRBV15
J gene: TRBJ2-1
CDR3 protein: CATSRDLQGASEQFF
CDR3 DNA: TGTGCCACCAGCAGAGATTTACAGGGGGCGAGTGAGCAGTTCTTC

D gene: TRBD1
clone size: .
V gene: TRBV12-3/TRBV12-4
J gene: TRBJ1-2
CDR3 protein: CASSYPLTGGANGYTF
CDR3 DNA: TGTGCCAGCAGTTACCCCCTGACAGGGGGCGCGAATGGCTACACCTTC

D gene: .
clone size: .
V gene: TRBV7-6
J gene: TRBJ1-4
CDR3 protein: CASSQNPPYGAEKLFF
CDR3 DNA: TGTGCCAGCAGCCAGAACCCACCCTATGGGGCTGAAAAACTGTTTTTT

D gene: .
clone size: few
V gene: TRBV29-1
J gene: TRBJ2-3
CDR3 protein: CSARTGPDTDTQYF
CDR3 DNA: TGCAGCGCCCGAACAGGGCCCGACACAGATACGCAGTATTTT

D gene: .
clone size: few
V gene: TRBV2
J gene: TRBJ2-1
CDR3 protein: CASSTDRNLINEQFF
CDR3 DNA: TGTGCCAGCAGTACTGACAGGAATCTAATCAATGAGCAGTTCTTC

D gene: TRBD2
clone size: .
V gene: TRBV20-1
J gene: TRBJ2-5
CDR3 protein: CSARDWRLAGVRETQYF
CDR3 DNA: TGCAGTGCTAGAGATTGGCGACTAGCGGGAGTTCGAGAGACCCAGTACTTC

D gene: TRBD2
clone size: few
V gene: TRBV4-3
J gene: TRBJ2-7
CDR3 protein: CASSQGSGERQYF
CDR3 DNA: TGCGCCAGCAGCCAGGGCAGCGGGGAGAGGCAGTACTTC

D gene: TRBD2
clone size: few
V gene: TRBV10-2
J gene: TRBJ2-1
CDR3 protein: CASRAGGSSYNEQFF
CDR3 DNA: TGCGCCAGCAGGGCGGGAGGGAGCTCCTACAATGAGCAGTTCTTC

D gene: .
clone size: .
V gene: TRBV20-1
J gene: TRBJ2-7
CDR3 protein: CSARDTRSSYEQYF
CDR3 DNA: TGCAGTGCTAGAGATACACGGAGCTCCTACGAGCAGTACTTC

D gene: .
clone size: .
V gene: TRBV7-9
J gene: TRBJ2-3
CDR3 protein: CASSRGEGFERTDTQYF
CDR3 DNA: TGTGCCAGCAGTCGGGGCGAGGGATTCGAGAGGACAGATACGCAGTATTTT